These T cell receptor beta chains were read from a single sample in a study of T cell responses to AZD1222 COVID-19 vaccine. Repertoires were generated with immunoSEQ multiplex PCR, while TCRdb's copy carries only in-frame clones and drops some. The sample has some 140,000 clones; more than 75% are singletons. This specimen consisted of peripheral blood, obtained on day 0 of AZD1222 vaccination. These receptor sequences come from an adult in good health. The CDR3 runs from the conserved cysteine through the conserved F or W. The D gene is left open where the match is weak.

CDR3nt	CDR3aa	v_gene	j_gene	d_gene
TGTGCCAGCAGGGGGCCGGGTGTTGGGAACACCATATATTTT	CASRGPGVGNTIYF	TRBV28	TRBJ1-3	.
TGTGCCAGCAGCCAGCGACTAGCGGTCTACGAGCAGTACTTC	CASSQRLAVYEQYF	TRBV3-1/TRBV3-2	TRBJ2-7	TRBD2
TGTGCCAGCTCACCGGGACAGGGGGCCTTGAACACTGAAGCTTTCTTT	CASSPGQGALNTEAFF	TRBV18	TRBJ1-1	TRBD1
TGCGCCAGCAGCCGTTGGGGCGGTGAAAAACTGTTTTTT	CASSRWGGEKLFF	TRBV4-3	TRBJ1-4	.
TGTGCCAGCAGCGTCAGCCCAACGGACGACGATGAGCAGTTCTTC	CASSVSPTDDDEQFF	TRBV9	TRBJ2-1	.
TGTGCCAGCAGCCCCCCCCGGGGACACAATGAGCAGTTCTTC	CASSPPRGHNEQFF	TRBV6-5	TRBJ2-1	.
TGTGCCTGGAGTAACGCGGGGGATCAGCCCCAGCATTTT	CAWSNAGDQPQHF	TRBV30	TRBJ1-5	.
TGTGCCAGCAGTGTTCAGCAAGAGACCCAGTACTTC	CASSVQQETQYF	TRBV2	TRBJ2-5	.
TGTGCCAGCAGCTTAGAGTACGGAAACTATGGCTACACCTTC	CASSLEYGNYGYTF	TRBV11-2	TRBJ1-2	.
TGTGCCAGTAAAGGGCCCCTAGAAAAACTGTTTTTT	CASKGPLEKLFF	TRBV2	TRBJ1-4	.
TGTGCCAGCAGTTGGGGCCTTCTTGGCTACACCTTC	CASSWGLLGYTF	TRBV12-3/TRBV12-4	TRBJ1-2	.
TGTGCCAGCAGCGTAGAGCAGGTGCCACCCTACGAGCAGTACTTC	CASSVEQVPPYEQYF	TRBV9	TRBJ2-7	.
TGTGCCAGTAGTGAAAGGGCCCCCGGTAAGGCTGAAGCTTTCTTT	CASSERAPGKAEAFF	TRBV19	TRBJ1-1	.